These T cell receptor beta chains were read from a single sample in a study of blood T cell repertoires in COVID-19. Assay: immunoSEQ multiplex PCR; the TCRdb copy retains only in-frame clones and omits some. The sample consists of around 300,000 clones, around 92% of them appearing once. Sequencing was performed on PBMCs or T cells enriched from blood (not recorded which). Receptors were obtained from a woman aged 25 to 45 who had recovered from COVID-19. Each CDR3 is given with its conserved first and last residue. D genes are given only for firm matches.

d_gene,v_gene,j_gene,CDR3nt,CDR3aa
TRBD1,TRBV29-1,TRBJ1-2,TGCAGCGTTGGCTCCGGGACAGGGGTATATGGCTACACCTTC,CSVGSGTGVYGYTF
-,TRBV6-5,TRBJ1-3,TGTGCCAGCAGTTTGACAGACTCTGGAAACACCATATATTTT,CASSLTDSGNTIYF
TRBD1,TRBV28,TRBJ2-2,TGTGCCAGCAGCTCCGGGACAGCTCACACCGGGGAGCTGTTTTTT,CASSSGTAHTGELFF
TRBD1,TRBV6-1,TRBJ1-2,TGTGCCAGCAGTGAAGCGGCCCCGGGACAGAGGATCAACTATGGCTACACCTTC,CASSEAAPGQRINYGYTF
-,TRBV12-3/TRBV12-4,TRBJ2-5,TGTGCCAGCAGTGCGAGACCGAGGGAGACCCAGTACTTC,CASSARPRETQYF
-,TRBV12-3/TRBV12-4,TRBJ2-1,TGTGCCAGCAGTTTCCCAGGGGATGAGCAGTTCTTC,CASSFPGDEQFF
-,TRBV4-2,TRBJ1-5,TGTGCCAGCAGCCAAGATCCTCTCCAGCCCCAGCATTTT,CASSQDPLQPQHF
TRBD1,TRBV19,TRBJ1-1,TGTGCCAGTAGTGACAGGGTTGGAACTGAAGCTTTCTTT,CASSDRVGTEAFF
TRBD1,TRBV11-3,TRBJ1-2,TGTGCCAGCAGCTTAGCCTCACCAAACCGACAGGGGGCTACCTATGGCTACACCTTC,CASSLASPNRQGATYGYTF
-,TRBV28,TRBJ1-4,TGTGCCAGCAGTTTAGTAGGGAGAGGAAAACTGTTTTTT,CASSLVGRGKLFF
TRBD1,TRBV7-2,TRBJ2-5,TGTGCCAGCAGCTTGAGTGGTAACTGGGACAGGTATTCGGGAGAGACCCAGTACTTC,CASSLSGNWDRYSGETQYF